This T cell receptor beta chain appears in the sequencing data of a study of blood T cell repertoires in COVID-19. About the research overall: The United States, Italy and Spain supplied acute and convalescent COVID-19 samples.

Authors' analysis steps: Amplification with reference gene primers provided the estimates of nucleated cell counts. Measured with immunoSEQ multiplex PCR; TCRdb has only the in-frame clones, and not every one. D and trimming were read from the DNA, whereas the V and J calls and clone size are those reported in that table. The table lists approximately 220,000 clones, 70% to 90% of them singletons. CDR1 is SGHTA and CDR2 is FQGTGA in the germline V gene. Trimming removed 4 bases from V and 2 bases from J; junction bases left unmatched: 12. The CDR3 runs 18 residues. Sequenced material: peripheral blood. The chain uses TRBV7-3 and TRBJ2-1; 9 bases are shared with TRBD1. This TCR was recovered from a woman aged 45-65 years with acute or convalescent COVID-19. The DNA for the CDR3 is TGTGCCAGCAGCTCCTCTTTGGACACAGGGGGCGCCTACAATGAGCAGTTCTTC. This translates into CASSSSLDTGGAYNEQFF.